The table lists the clone carrying this T cell receptor (beta chain) with a few counts. No antigen is known for it. Random-hexamer reverse transcription was applied to about 0.45 to 1 ug RNA. Amplification of TCR beta CDR3 by immunoSEQ multiplex PCR spanned 54 Vbeta and 13 Jbeta. Each CDR3 protein gets one entry after TCRdb re-called the immunoSEQ multiplex PCR reads with MiXCR. The sample records about 300,000 distinct CDR3 sequences, 85% being singletons. In the multiple sclerosis control group, patients were treatment-naive and had stable or active relapsing-remitting disease. Both CD4+ and CD8+ T cells were negatively isolated, and TEMRA cells underwent FACS enrichment. The entry originates in a study of CD8 T cells in Susac syndrome. General study points: It was acknowledged by the study that relatively few individuals were included in its TCR sequencing and HLA analysis.

CDR3 length: 15 residues. Between the trimmed V and J ends, which lost 5 bases and 1 base, there was a span of 14 bases. Germline-derived CDR1 and CDR2 are MNHNS and SASEGT. The chain links TRBV6-1 to TRBJ1-2; no clear D gene. Material: CD8+ T cells from PBMCs. The origin of this receptor is a human donor with multiple sclerosis. The CDR3 coding sequence is TGTGCCAGCAGTCCTGCAGTTTCCTTTAACTATGGCTACACCTTC. Protein product: CASSPAVSFNYGYTF.